Sequencing of this T cell receptor (beta chain) was carried out in a study of cytomegalovirus exposure and HLA in healthy donors. Study background: Most donors, roughly 77% of 398 genotyped, fell in the Caucasian-associated ancestry cluster.

PCR amplification relied on 60 Vbeta primers (plus 13 Jbeta primers). Clones were sequenced by immunoSEQ multiplex PCR, and TCRdb holds only the in-frame ones, with some missing. The sample table includes 100,000 to 150,000 clones. Germline values: CDR1 MNHNS, CDR2 SASEGT. V shed 2 bases and J shed 6 bases, with 11 bases lying between them. This CDR3 region has 14 residues. The sample was PBMCs. This clonotype was obtained from a woman in her thirties or forties in good health and CMV-seropositive. The chain recombines TRBV6-1 with TRBJ1-5; D gene ambiguous. The CDR3 region is CASSEIGRTQPQHF. The CDR3 nucleotides are TGTGCCAGCAGTGAAATCGGGAGAACTCAGCCCCAGCATTTT.